The TCR beta chain described here comes from a study of blood T cell repertoires in COVID-19. For the study at large: PBMCs, B-cell-depleted T cells, or T cells were the source of the cDNA or gDNA that made up the material.

Sequencing was performed with immunoSEQ multiplex PCR; in TCRdb, only in-frame clones are kept and a portion is missing. The sample yields about 340,000 clones, 92% seen once. The trim removed 3 bases at V and 5 bases at J, leaving 5 bases unmatched. CDR3 length: 14 residues. Germline V CDR1 and CDR2: SGHRS, YFSETQ. Cohorts were assigned according to the clinical history that participants reported. In Cohort 3, a recovered donor had either two negative PCRs, clearance, or symptom resolution. This chain uses TRBV5-1 with TRBJ1-1; TRBD1 aligns across 9 bases. The sequence came from a woman aged 25 to 39 who had recovered from COVID-19. Input material: PBMCs or T cells enriched from blood (not recorded which). CDR3 sequence: CASSSQTGGTEAFF. The DNA of the CDR3 is TGCGCCAGCAGCTCCCAGACAGGGGGGACTGAAGCTTTCTTT.